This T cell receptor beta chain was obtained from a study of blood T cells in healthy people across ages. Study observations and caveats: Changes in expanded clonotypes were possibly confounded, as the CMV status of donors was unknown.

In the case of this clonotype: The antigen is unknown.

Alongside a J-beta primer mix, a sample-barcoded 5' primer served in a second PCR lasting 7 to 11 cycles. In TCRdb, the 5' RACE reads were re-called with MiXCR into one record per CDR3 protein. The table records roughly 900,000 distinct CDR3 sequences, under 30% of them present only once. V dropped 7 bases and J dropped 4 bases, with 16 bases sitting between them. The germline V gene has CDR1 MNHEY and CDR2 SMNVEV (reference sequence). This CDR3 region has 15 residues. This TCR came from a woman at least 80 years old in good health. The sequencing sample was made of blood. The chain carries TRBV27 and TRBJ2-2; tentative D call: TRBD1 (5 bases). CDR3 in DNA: TGTGCCAGCACCATTAACAGGCTGAGCACCGGGGAGCTGTTTTTT. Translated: CASTINRLSTGELFF.